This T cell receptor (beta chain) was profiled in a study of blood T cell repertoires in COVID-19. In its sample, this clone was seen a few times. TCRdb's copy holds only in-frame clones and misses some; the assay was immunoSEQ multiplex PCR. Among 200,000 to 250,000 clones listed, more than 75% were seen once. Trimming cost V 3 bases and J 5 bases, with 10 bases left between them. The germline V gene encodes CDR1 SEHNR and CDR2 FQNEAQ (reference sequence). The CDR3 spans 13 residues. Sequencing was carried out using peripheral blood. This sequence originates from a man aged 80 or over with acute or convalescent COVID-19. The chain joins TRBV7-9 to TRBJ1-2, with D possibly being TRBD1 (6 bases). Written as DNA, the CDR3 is TGTGCCAGCAGCTTTGGGGGCGGGTATGGCTACACCTTC. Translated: CASSFGGGYGYTF.